The 13 T cell receptor beta chains below all came from one sample that was sequenced in a study of tissue T cells after allogeneic stem cell transplantation. Profiled with immunoSEQ multiplex PCR; TCRdb holds only in-frame clones, not every one. The data contain 300 to 450 clones, roughly 51% of them seen just once; the ten biggest clones take up about 26%. Described time point: mouse harvest day 14 after allogeneic transplant. Tail vein injection delivered 10^7 T-cell-depleted bone marrow cells and 10^6 splenic CD5+ T cells. Sequenced input: blood. All receptors come from a female BALB/c mouse given C57BL/6 T cells with graft-versus-host disease after an allogeneic hematopoietic cell transplant.

This clone turned up a few times. Gene names and germline refer to mouse. The CDR3 extends 1 residue past the end of the read, so its final part is completed from the germline J gene. J is TRBJ1-4 and V is TRBV29, with TRBD1 as a possible D gene (5 bases). This CDR3 region has 16 residues. Trimming took off 2 bases at V and 0 bases at J, with 10 bases between the two ends. The V gene's germline CDR1 is MSHET and CDR2 SYDVDS. CDR3 loop: CASSLPRTISNERLFF. CDR3 bases read: TGTGCTAGCAGTTTACCTCGGACAATTTCCAACGAAAGATTATTT. Using reference TRBV29 and TRBJ1-4 for the parts outside the CDR3, the full variable domain is DMKVTQMPRYLIKRMGENVLLECGQDMSHETMYWYRQDPGLGLQLIYISYDVDSNSEGDIPKGYRVSRKKREHFSLILDSAKTNQTSVYFCASSLPRTISNERLFFGHGTKLSVL.

This clone was observed a few times. The genes are named according to mouse. The sequence runs out 1 residue before the end of the CDR3; the remainder is reconstructed from the germline J gene. V gene TRBV13-3 combines with J gene TRBJ1-4; tentatively, D is TRBD1 (5 bases). CDR3 length: 16 amino acids. Trimming pared 5 bases from V and 0 bases from J, leaving 14 bases between. Germline-derived CDR1 and CDR2 are NNHDY and SYVADS. The DNA read from the CDR3 is TGTGCCAGCAGCGCCGACAGTTCCCTTTCCAACGAAAGATTATTT. This encodes CASSADSSLSNERLF. The CDR3 in full is CASSADSSLSNERLFF.

Notes on this clone: The gene names given are mouse names. Sequencing ends 1 residue short of the CDR3 end; the germline J gene provides the rest. J is TRBJ2-7 and V is TRBV5; 12 nucleotides align to TRBD1. The CDR3 is 15 amino acids. The V and J ends lost 0 bases and 7 bases, in that order; junction bases with no gene match: 4. In germline, CDR1 is LGHNA, CDR2 YNLKQL (reference sequence). The sequenced CDR3 bases are TGTGCCAGCAGCCAAGATCGGGACAGGGGGCTGGAACAGTAC. This codes for CASSQDRDRGLEQY. The entire CDR3 sequence reads CASSQDRDRGLEQYF.

Concerning this clone: The gene names given are mouse names. The CDR3 end falls 1 residue outside the read, so it is completed with the germline J gene. The rearrangement uses TRBV5 and TRBJ2-5, with 8 bases that match TRBD2. The V segment lost 2 bases and the J segment 11 bases; nucleotides outside the gene matches: 12. Per the germline V gene, CDR1 is LGHNA and CDR2 is YNLKQL (reference sequence). The CDR3 totals 15 residues. The CDR3 loop reads CASSQTGTGGYDQYF. The sequenced part of the CDR3 DNA is TGTGCCAGCAGCCAAACCGGGACTGGCGGGTATGACCAGTAC.

A remark on this clone: Genes and germline are mouse. Read coverage stops 1 residue before the CDR3 terminus; the germline J gene supplies the remainder. The chain recombines TRBV13-3 with TRBJ1-1; 9 nucleotides match TRBD1. Germline V CDR1 and CDR2: NNHDY, SYVADS. The CDR3 runs 14 residues. Trimming at V came to 4 bases and at J to 1 base, leaving 2 bases not matched to a gene. The CDR3 sequence is CASSLTGGNTEVFF. Partial CDR3 DNA: TGTGCCAGCAGTTTGACAGGGGGGAACACAGAAGTCTTC.

Comments on this clone: Gene names refer to mouse genes. CDR3 bases read: TGTGCCAGCTCCCTTCCCGGGACTGGGGTTGCTGAGCAGTTC. Protein sequence: CASSLPGTGVAEQF. The CDR3 reads in full as CASSLPGTGVAEQFF. The chain carries TRBV12-1 and TRBJ2-1; 10 bases agree with TRBD2. The observed sequence ends 1 residue before the CDR3 terminus, with the missing tail filled in from the germline J gene. Germline-derived CDR1 and CDR2 are SGHSN and HYEKVE. The V gene end was trimmed by 4 bases and the J gene end by 6 bases; junction bases not matched to a gene: 8. The CDR3 contains 15 residues.

In its sample, this clone was seen a few times. Gene names follow the mouse nomenclature. Sequencing ends 1 residue short of the CDR3 end; the germline J gene provides the rest. The chain couples TRBV29 to TRBJ2-7; maybe TRBD2 (6 bases). This CDR3 is built from 11 residues. Germline V gives CDR1 MSHET, CDR2 SYDVDS. V lost 6 bases, J lost 6 bases, and 9 bases lay in between. CDR3 bases read: TGTGCTAGCAGGGGACTTTTTGAACAGTAC. This codes for CASRGLFEQY. The full CDR3 protein is CASRGLFEQYF.

This clone turned up a few times. Gene labels here are mouse ones. The CDR3 extends 1 residue past the end of the read, so its final part is completed from the germline J gene. The chain couples TRBV19 to TRBJ2-1; possibly TRBD2 for D (5 bases). This CDR3 region has 14 residues. Germline V lookup: CDR1 FNHDT, CDR2 SITEND (reference sequence). V was clipped by 1 base and J by 0 bases, with 5 bases between them. This chain's CDR3 is CASSIWGNYAEQFF. The sequenced part of the CDR3 DNA is TGTGCCAGCAGTATATGGGGTAACTATGCTGAGCAGTTC.

Comments on this clone: These gene names are mouse names. CDR3 sequence: CASSRGLGGDQNTLYF. The DNA read from the CDR3 is TGTGCTAGCAGTAGGGGACTGGGGGGGGATCAAAACACCTTGTAC. The rearrangement joins TRBV17 to TRBJ2-4; 13 positions match TRBD2. The read terminates 1 residue before the CDR3 end, so the remaining end is supplied by the germline J gene. The CDR3 totals 16 residues. Germline V CDR1 and CDR2: MNHDT, YYDKIL. The V and J ends lost 3 bases and 2 bases, in that order; junction bases with no gene match: 2. Full variable domain (missing parts from reference TRBV17 and TRBJ2-4): DTTVKQNPRYKLARVGKPVNLICSQTMNHDTMYWYQKKPNQAPKLLLFYYDKILNREADTFEKFQSSRPNNSFCSLYIGSAGLEYSAMYLCASSRGLGGDQNTLYFGAGTRLSVL.

With respect to this clone: Germline and genes here are mouse. The CDR3 is cut off 1 residue early in the read; its end comes from the germline J gene. This chain uses TRBV13-3 with TRBJ2-7, with D maybe TRBD2 (6 bases). In germline, CDR1 is NNHDY, CDR2 SYVADS. The CDR3 has 10 residues. V was shortened by 5 bases and J by 6 bases, with 6 bases between the two germline ends. CDR3 DNA (partial): TGTGCCAGCAGGGGGGGTGAACAGTAC. Encoded protein: CASRGGEQY. In full, the CDR3 reads CASRGGEQYF.

In this sample, this clone turned up a few times. Gene names follow the mouse nomenclature. The CDR3 end lies 1 residue beyond the end of the read and is filled in from the germline J gene. The chain uses TRBV13-3 and TRBJ2-7; D is possibly TRBD1 (6 bases). Germline CDR1 and CDR2: NNHDY and SYVADS. This CDR3 contains 12 residues. Trimming removed 2 bases from V and 7 bases from J, with 10 bases in between. The CDR3 DNA, read in part, is TGTGCCAGCAGTGACAGGGGAGGGGAACAGTAC. This codes for CASSDRGGEQY. The whole CDR3 protein is CASSDRGGEQYF.

In this sample, this clone turned up a few times. Gene names are the mouse ones. Coverage ceases 1 residue before the CDR3 finishes, and the germline J gene fills in the end. The chain joins TRBV5 to TRBJ2-7; 10 bases are shared with TRBD2. Trimming at V came to 4 bases and at J to 2 bases, leaving 8 bases not matched to a gene. The germline CDR1 and CDR2 sequences are LGHNA and YNLKQL (reference sequence). The CDR3 spans 16 residues. CDR3 residues: CASSPSPDWGAYEQYF. CDR3 DNA (partial): TGTGCCAGCAGCCCTTCTCCCGACTGGGGGGCCTATGAACAGTAC.

This clone turned up a few times. Gene names are mouse gene names. From the germline J gene comes the end of the CDR3, since the read stops 1 residue before it. This chain connects TRBV4 to TRBJ2-4, with TRBD2 identical over 13 bases. Germline V gives CDR1 LGHDT, CDR2 YNNKQL (reference sequence). The CDR3 runs to 16 residues. Trimming cost V 4 bases and J 0 bases; bases outside gene matches: 1. CDR3 loop: CASSLGLGGSQNTLYF. CDR3 bases read: TGTGCCAGCAGCTTGGGACTGGGGGGGAGTCAAAACACCTTGTAC.